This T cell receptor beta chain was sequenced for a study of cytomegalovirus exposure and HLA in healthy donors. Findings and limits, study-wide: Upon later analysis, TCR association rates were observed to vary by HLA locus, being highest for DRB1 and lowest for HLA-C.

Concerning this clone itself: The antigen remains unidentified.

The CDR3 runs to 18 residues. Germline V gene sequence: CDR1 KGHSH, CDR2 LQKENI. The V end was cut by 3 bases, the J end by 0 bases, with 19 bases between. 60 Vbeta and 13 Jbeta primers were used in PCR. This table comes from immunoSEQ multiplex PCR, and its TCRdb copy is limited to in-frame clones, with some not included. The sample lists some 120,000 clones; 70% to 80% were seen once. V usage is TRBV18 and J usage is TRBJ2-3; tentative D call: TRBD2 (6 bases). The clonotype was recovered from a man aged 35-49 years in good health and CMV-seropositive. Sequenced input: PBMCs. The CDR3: CASSPKGLEDPSTDTQYF. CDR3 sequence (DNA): TGTGCCAGCTCACCGAAGGGACTGGAGGATCCTAGCACAGATACGCAGTATTTT.